What follows are 30 T cell receptor beta chains derived from one specimen sequenced in a study of cytomegalovirus exposure and HLA in healthy donors. Use of 60 Vbeta and 13 Jbeta primers characterized the PCR. Libraries were prepared by immunoSEQ multiplex PCR; TCRdb keeps only in-frame clonotypes and omits some of them. In the table there are tens of thousands of clones, approximately 79% of which are singletons. The sequenced material came from PBMCs. These receptors came from a woman aged 40 to 50 in good health and CMV-seropositive.

V is TRBV6-1 and J is TRBJ2-7, with 8 bases aligning to TRBD1. Per the germline V gene, CDR1 is MNHNS and CDR2 is SASEGT. With V trimmed by 3 bases and J by 1 base, 8 bases remained unmatched. This CDR3 has 16 amino acids. DNA of the CDR3: TGTGCCAGCAGTGACCCCGGGACAGGCCTTTCCTACGAGCAGTACTTC. This encodes CASSDPGTGLSYEQYF.

The chain couples TRBV19 to TRBJ2-7, with 7 bases identical to TRBD1. CDR1 and CDR2 from the germline V gene are LNHDA and SQIVND (reference sequence). Germline trimming cut 5 bases from V and 1 base from J; bases unmatched to any gene: 14. The CDR3 length is 17 residues. The CDR3 loop is CASSPTPRTGRSYEQYF. The CDR3 nucleotides read TGTGCCAGTAGTCCTACCCCGAGGACAGGAAGGTCCTACGAGCAGTACTTC.

There are a few counts of this clone. The chain has TRBV9 and TRBJ2-5, with 8 bases aligning to TRBD1. The better agreement between TRBJ2-7 and the DNA end casts doubt on the J call. Germline loops: CDR1 SGDLS, CDR2 YYNGEE. CDR3 size: 15 residues. The CDR3 DNA reads TGTGCCAGCAGCGTAGATGTGGGACAGGACTACGAGCAGTACTTC. Its translation: CASSVDVGQDYEQYF.

The rearrangement joins TRBV5-4 to TRBJ1-1; TRBD1 matches 7 bases. The V and J ends lost 3 bases and 0 bases, in that order; junction bases with no gene match: 8. The CDR3 has 16 amino acids. Germline assignment: CDR1 SGHNT and CDR2 YYREEE (reference sequence). Written as DNA, the CDR3 is TGTGCCAGCAGCTCGAGAGGGGGCCCCCTGAACACTGAAGCTTTCTTT. Its translation: CASSSRGGPLNTEAFF.

In DNA form, the CDR3 reads TGTGCCAGCAGTGAACTAGGACTAGCGGGGGTTGAGCAGTACTTC. Protein: CASSELGLAGVEQYF. This chain uses TRBV2 with TRBJ2-7; 13 bases are a match to TRBD2. There are 15 residues in the CDR3. V lost 2 bases and J lost 7; bases outside the gene matches: 5. Germline-derived CDR1 and CDR2 are SNHLY and FYNNEI.

This sequence joins TRBV18 and TRBJ1-4, with D possibly being TRBD1 (6 bases). The CDR3 totals 17 residues. The germline V gene encodes CDR1 KGHSH and CDR2 LQKENI. Trimming took 6 bases from V and 5 from J, leaving 22 bases between them. Written as DNA, the CDR3 is TGTGCCAGCTCCGGGGGGCGGTGGAGAGGGGGAAATGAAAAACTGTTTTTT. Translating it yields CASSGGRWRGGNEKLFF.

This clone was seen once. This sequence joins TRBV5-1 and TRBJ2-7; 7 bases map to TRBD2. Germline CDR1 is SGHRS and CDR2 is YFSETQ. CDR3 size: 15 residues. With V trimmed by 0 bases and J by 3 bases, 6 bases remained unmatched. The CDR3 DNA sequence: TGCGCCAGCAGCTTGGCTGCGGGGGTGCGCTACGAGCAGTACTTC. It translates to CASSLAAGVRYEQYF.

The rearrangement joins TRBV10-2 to TRBJ2-7; 7 bases line up with TRBD1. The V gene's germline CDR1 is WSHSY and CDR2 SAAADI. With V trimmed by 1 base and J by 3 bases, 6 bases remained unmatched. The CDR3 sequence is 15 residues long. The CDR3 sequence: CASSEFLQGSYEQYF. CDR3 DNA: TGCGCCAGCAGTGAGTTCCTACAGGGGAGCTACGAGCAGTACTTC.

This clone came up a few times. The gene calls are TRBV9 and TRBJ2-5, with D perhaps TRBD2 (5 bases). Germline CDR1 reads SGDLS; CDR2 reads YYNGEE. The CDR3 sequence is 14 residues long. The ends were cut back, 4 bases at V and 2 bases at J, with 12 bases in the middle. The CDR3 loop reads CASSPSGIQETQYF. CDR3 nucleotide sequence: TGTGCCAGCAGCCCTTCCGGGATTCAAGAGACCCAGTACTTC.

The rearrangement uses TRBV7-7 and TRBJ2-1; D is perhaps TRBD1 (6 bases). The CDR3 length is 13 residues. CDR1 is SSHAT, CDR2 FNYEAQ, per germline (reference sequence). V dropped 4 bases and J dropped 5 bases, with 9 bases sitting between them. CDR3 residues: CASSSGTHNEQFF. The CDR3 DNA is TGTGCCAGCAGCTCCGGGACACACAATGAGCAGTTCTTC.

The chain has TRBV6-4 and TRBJ2-3; D uncertain. This CDR3 is 12 amino acids long. V was shortened by 8 bases and J by 2 bases, with 8 bases between the two germline ends. Looked up from germline, CDR1 is MRHNA and CDR2 is SNTAGT. The CDR3 region is CASPTLTDTQYF. CDR3 bases: TGTGCCAGCCCTACCCTCACAGATACGCAGTATTTT.

Written as DNA, the CDR3 is TGTGCCAGCAGCGTGGCAGGGGGTGGCGAGCCCCAGCATTTT. This codes for CASSVAGGGEPQHF. The V gene is TRBV9, the J gene TRBJ1-5; 7 positions match TRBD1. Germline V CDR1 and CDR2: SGDLS, YYNGEE. The V gene end was trimmed by 2 bases and the J gene end by 8 bases; junction bases not matched to a gene: 7. The CDR3 loop spans 14 amino acids. The full variable domain, in which reference TRBV9 and TRBJ1-5 provide the parts outside the CDR3, is DSGVTQTPKHLITATGQRVTLRCSPRSGDLSVYWYQQSLDQGLQFLIQYYNGEERAKGNILERFSAQQFPDLHSELNLSSLELGDSALYFCASSVAGGGEPQHFGDGTRLSIL.

The chain employs TRBV5-6 and TRBJ2-5; 9 nucleotides match TRBD1. CDR3 size: 16 residues. CDR1 is SGHDT, CDR2 YYEEEE, per germline. The V gene end was trimmed by 4 bases and the J gene end by 4 bases; junction bases not matched to a gene: 11. The CDR3 region is CASSTGTGYLRETQYF. In DNA form, the CDR3 reads TGTGCCAGCAGCACTGGGACAGGGTATTTGCGAGAGACCCAGTACTTC.

This chain joins TRBV4-1 and TRBJ2-3; TRBD1 agrees at 7 bases. Unmatched junction bases numbered 1, after V lost 4 bases and J lost 0 bases. Germline V gene sequence: CDR1 MGHRA, CDR2 YSYEKL. There are 14 residues in the CDR3. The CDR3 DNA reads as TGCGCCAGCAGCCTGGACAGGAGCACAGATACGCAGTATTTT. This gives the protein CASSLDRSTDTQYF.

The chain uses TRBV2 and TRBJ1-6; D perhaps matches TRBD1 (5 bases). From germline, CDR1 is SNHLY and CDR2 FYNNEI. Trimming stripped 5 bases from V and 8 bases from J, with 7 bases between. The CDR3 has 12 residues. CDR3: CASSLGDSPLHF. CDR3 bases: TGTGCCAGCAGTCTAGGGGATTCACCCCTCCACTTT.

The chain combines TRBV6-1 with TRBJ2-5, with 9 positions matching TRBD1. CDR1 is MNHNS, CDR2 SASEGT, per germline. This CDR3 is 14 amino acids long. With V trimmed by 6 bases and J by 4 bases, 6 bases remained unmatched. The CDR3 loop is CASRRGQGLETQYF. In DNA form, the CDR3 reads TGTGCCAGCAGGAGAGGACAGGGGTTAGAGACCCAGTACTTC.

V usage is TRBV10-1 and J usage is TRBJ2-1; D perhaps matches TRBD1 (5 bases). Per the germline V gene, CDR1 is WNHNN and CDR2 is SYGVQD (reference sequence). This CDR3 is 14 amino acids long. With 2 bases removed from V and 2 bases from J, the gap between germline ends came to 7 bases. CDR3 amino acids: CASSEGAAYNEQFF. The CDR3 coding sequence is TGCGCCAGCAGTGAGGGGGCTGCCTACAATGAGCAGTTCTTC.

This chain links TRBV5-6 with TRBJ1-3; no reliable D call. CDR1 and CDR2 from the germline V gene are SGHDT and YYEEEE. V was shortened by 1 base and J by 0 bases, with 5 bases between the two germline ends. This CDR3 comprises 14 residues. CDR3 in amino acids: CASSLPGSGNTIYF. CDR3 sequence (DNA): TGTGCCAGCAGCTTGCCGGGCTCTGGAAACACCATATATTTT.

V and J are TRBV5-6 and TRBJ2-7; D gene uncertain. Germline V gene lookup returns CDR1 SGHDT and CDR2 YYEEEE. Trimming took off 1 base at V and 4 bases at J, with 6 bases between the two ends. The CDR3 length is 12 residues. CDR3 loop: CASSLWQYEQYF. The CDR3 region has the DNA TGTGCCAGCAGCTTGTGGCAGTACGAGCAGTACTTC.

The chain recombines TRBV2 with TRBJ1-2; D unclear. The CDR3 has 18 amino acids. Trimming removed 4 bases at V and 7 bases at J, with 28 bases between. CDR1 and CDR2 (germline): SNHLY, FYNNEI. The CDR3 sequence is CASSAWPKPAGEDFGYTF. Here the CDR3 DNA reads TGTGCCAGCAGTGCCTGGCCCAAACCGGCGGGAGAGGATTTTGGCTACACCTTC.

The gene calls are TRBV29-1 and TRBJ1-1; D may be TRBD1 (5 bases). Germline-derived CDR1 and CDR2 are SQVTM and ANQGSEA. The CDR3 contains 13 residues. V gave up 3 bases and J gave up 0 bases, with 8 bases separating them. The DNA for the CDR3 is TGCAGCGTTGATCAGGGAATGAACACTGAAGCTTTCTTT. Translation: CSVDQGMNTEAFF.

The chain has TRBV5-1 and TRBJ1-2, with D maybe TRBD1 (6 bases). The CDR3 has 14 residues. Germline V lookup: CDR1 SGHRS, CDR2 YFSETQ. Deletions cut 1 base from V and 4 bases from J, with 11 bases between. CDR3 nucleotide sequence: TGCGCCAGCAGCTTGACACAGGGAGCCTATGGCTACACCTTC. Encoded protein: CASSLTQGAYGYTF. Drawing the rest from reference TRBV5-1 and TRBJ1-2, the complete variable domain is KAGVTQTPRYLIKTRGQQVTLSCSPISGHRSVSWYQQTPGQGLQFLFEYFSETQRNKGNFPGRFSGRQFSNSRSEMNVSTLELGDSALYLCASSLTQGAYGYTFGSGTRLTVV.

This clone was seen once. This chain links TRBV5-4 with TRBJ1-6, with TRBD1 identical over 9 bases. The V gene end was trimmed by 2 bases and the J gene end by 8 bases; junction bases not matched to a gene: 2. The CDR3 spans 14 residues. Looked up from germline, CDR1 is SGHNT and CDR2 is YYREEE (reference sequence). DNA of the CDR3: TGTGCCAGCAGCTTTGGGACAGGGTATTCACCCCTCCACTTT. Amino acid sequence: CASSFGTGYSPLHF. Using reference TRBV5-4 and TRBJ1-6 for the parts outside the CDR3, the full variable domain is ETGVTQSPTHLIKTRGQQVTLRCSSQSGHNTVSWYQQALGQGPQFIFQYYREEENGRGNFPPRFSGLQFPNYSSELNVNALELDDSALYLCASSFGTGYSPLHFGNGTRLTVT.

The V call is TRBV19, the J call TRBJ2-2; possibly TRBD2 for D (6 bases). The germline CDR1 and CDR2 sequences are LNHDA and SQIVND (reference sequence). Trimming took off 2 bases at V and 4 bases at J, with 14 bases between the two ends. CDR3 length: 16 residues. For the CDR3, the DNA is TGTGCCAGTAGTATAATCCCTTTCGGGGGCACCGGGGAGCTGTTTTTT. Residues: CASSIIPFGGTGELFF.

V usage is TRBV11-3 and J usage is TRBJ1-1; D not resolved. This CDR3 contains 13 residues. Trimming left V 4 bases short and J 4 bases short, with 10 bases between. The V gene's germline CDR1 is SGHNT and CDR2 YENEEA. The CDR3 loop reads CASSSDGGTEAFF. The CDR3 DNA is TGTGCCAGCAGCTCCGATGGAGGCACTGAAGCTTTCTTT. Variable domain in full (rest from reference TRBV11-3 and TRBJ1-1): EAGVVQSPRYKIIEKKQPVAFWCNPISGHNTLYWYLQNLGQGPELLIRYENEEAVDDSQLPKDRFSAERLKGVDSTLKIQPAELGDSAVYLCASSSDGGTEAFFGQGTRLTVV.

This CDR3 is CATSDRGHFNEQFF. In DNA form, the CDR3 reads TGTGCCACCTCCGACAGGGGGCATTTCAATGAGCAGTTCTTC. This chain uses TRBV6-1 with TRBJ2-1; TRBD1 matches at 10 bases. The trim removed 10 bases at V and 6 bases at J, leaving 9 bases unmatched. The CDR3 runs to 14 residues. Germline V lookup: CDR1 MNHNS, CDR2 SASEGT.

V usage is TRBV10-2 and J usage is TRBJ2-1; 13 bases are shared with TRBD2. The CDR3 totals 14 residues. The germline gives CDR1 WSHSY, CDR2 SAAADI. J lost 6 bases, V lost 6 bases, and 2 bases had no gene match. CDR3 nucleotides: TGCGCCAGCAGCGGGACTAGCGGGGCCAATGAGCAGTTCTTC. This sequence encodes CASSGTSGANEQFF.

The V call is TRBV5-1, the J call TRBJ2-5, with 15 bases matching TRBD2. V trimming: 4 bases; J trimming: 0 bases; junction bases outside the gene matches: 10. CDR3 length: 19 residues. Germline CDR1 is SGHRS and CDR2 is YFSETQ. The CDR3 bases are TGCGCCAGCAGCAATACCGGGACTAGCGGGGGGCGGTACCAAGAGACCCAGTACTTC. Translating gives CASSNTGTSGGRYQETQYF.

The V gene is TRBV5-4, the J gene TRBJ2-7; D might be TRBD1 (6 bases). The CDR3 has 14 amino acids. V was trimmed by 4 bases and J by 2 bases, leaving 13 bases between them. CDR1 and CDR2 (germline): SGHNT, YYREEE (reference sequence). CDR3 loop: CASSLTGLTYEQYF. The CDR3 DNA sequence: TGTGCCAGCAGCCTGACAGGACTTACCTACGAGCAGTACTTC. Full variable domain (missing parts from reference TRBV5-4 and TRBJ2-7): ETGVTQSPTHLIKTRGQQVTLRCSSQSGHNTVSWYQQALGQGPQFIFQYYREEENGRGNFPPRFSGLQFPNYSSELNVNALELDDSALYLCASSLTGLTYEQYFGPGTRLTVT.

Concerning this clone: The junction shows a germline mismatch at one end, possibly a read error. V and J are TRBV10-3 and TRBJ1-2; no clear D. CDR3 length equals 13 residues. Per the germline V gene, CDR1 is ENHRY and CDR2 is SYGVKD. CDR3 sequence: CAISDPIRQNTCF. The DNA for the CDR3 is TGTGCCATCAGTGACCCAATACGACAAAATACGTGCTTC.